This entry concerns a single TCR beta chain. What it binds is not known. Primers used in a second PCR of roughly 6 to 11 cycles were a sample-barcoded 5' primer and a J-beta primer mix. TCRdb re-called the 5' RACE reads through MiXCR, storing one row per CDR3 protein. This sample carries hundreds of thousands of distinct CDR3 sequences, roughly 49% of them seen once, and the ten largest clones take approximately 32%. This specimen belongs to a study of blood T cells in healthy people across ages. Broader study findings: In older individuals, TCR beta diversity per million T cells was lower, falling roughly linearly with age. Whereas aged donors had fewer naive CD4+ cells, long-lived donors had more of them and higher diversity.

Every donor gave approximately 10 milliliters of peripheral blood. This CDR3 spans 16 amino acids. V shed 2 bases and J 1 base; nucleotides not matched to a gene: 7. Germline V gene sequence: CDR1 MNHEY, CDR2 SMNVEV (reference sequence). The genes are TRBV27 and TRBJ1-2; 7 bases line up with TRBD1. The receptor was isolated from a woman aged 60 to 75 in good health. The sample comprised blood. The chain's CDR3 is CASSLGTGAGNYGYTF. The CDR3 DNA is TGTGCCAGCAGTTTAGGAACAGGGGCCGGTAACTATGGCTACACCTTC.